This TCR beta chain was profiled in a study of CD8 T cells in Susac syndrome. The RNA, about 0.45 to 1 ug, was put through reverse transcription using random hexamers. TCR beta CDR3 was amplified by immunoSEQ multiplex PCR. This amplification extended across 54 Vbeta and 13 Jbeta segments. A single record per CDR3 protein comes from TCRdb applying MiXCR to the immunoSEQ multiplex PCR reads. The sample consists of 250,000 to 350,000 distinct CDR3 sequences, under 95% of them appearing once. High-throughput TCR beta sequencing covered peripheral CD8+ and CD4+ T cells. Each multiple sclerosis control was a treatment-naive patient with relapsing-remitting disease that was either stable or active. CDR3 length: 14 residues. The V end was cut by 7 bases, the J end by 4 bases, with 14 bases between. CDR1 is LGHDT and CDR2 is YNNKEL in the germline V gene (reference sequence).

Sequencing used CD4+ T cells from PBMCs. This chain connects TRBV3-1 to TRBJ2-1, with D possibly matching TRBD2 (6 bases). This receptor was identified in a human donor with multiple sclerosis. In DNA, the CDR3 is TGTGCCAGCACCAAAGGGAGGAAATACAATGAGCAGTTCTTC. Translation gives CASTKGRKYNEQFF.